Shown below are 29 T cell receptor beta chains from a single sample sequenced in a study of T cell responses to AZD1222 COVID-19 vaccine. Data came from immunoSEQ multiplex PCR; TCRdb stores just in-frame clones and leaves some out. The sample shows more than 90,000 clones, more than 70% of them seen only once. The sequencing here drew on peripheral blood, taken on day 0 of AZD1222 vaccination. Receptors were obtained from an adult in good health.

The chain carries TRBV6-1 and TRBJ1-2; 7 nucleotides align to TRBD1. V lost 2 bases, J lost 4 bases, and 4 bases stayed unmatched. There are 14 residues in the CDR3. The germline gives CDR1 MNHNS, CDR2 SASEGT. CDR3 amino acids: CASSEMTGSYGYTF. Written as DNA, the CDR3 is TGTGCCAGCAGTGAAATGACAGGGTCCTATGGCTACACCTTC.

This clone occurred a few times. The chain joins TRBV9 to TRBJ1-2; D is perhaps TRBD1 (5 bases). There are 14 residues in the CDR3. V gave up 0 bases and J gave up 3 bases, with 9 bases separating them. Germline-derived CDR1 and CDR2 are SGDLS and YYNGEE. The CDR3 loop reads CASSVGQGDYGYTF. The CDR3 bases are TGTGCCAGCAGCGTAGGGCAGGGTGACTATGGCTACACCTTC.

The chain joins TRBV7-9 to TRBJ2-5, with D possibly matching TRBD2 (6 bases). This CDR3 has 13 residues. Germline V lookup: CDR1 SEHNR, CDR2 FQNEAQ (reference sequence). Trimming took off 3 bases at V and 4 bases at J, with 9 bases between the two ends. CDR3 coding DNA: TGTGCCAGCAGCTTGGCGGGGTCAGAGACCCAGTACTTC. The encoded protein is CASSLAGSETQYF.

The V call is TRBV25-1, the J call TRBJ1-2; D ambiguous. The germline V and J ends were trimmed by 4 bases and 5 bases, with 14 bases remaining between them. CDR1 and CDR2 from the germline V gene are MGHDK and SYGVNS. The length of the CDR3 is 14 residues. Here the CDR3 reads CASSVAGAPYGYTF. Written as DNA, the CDR3 is TGTGCCAGCAGTGTGGCAGGTGCCCCTTATGGCTACACCTTC.

The chain couples TRBV20-1 to TRBJ1-2; a possible D gene is TRBD1 (5 bases). The ends were cut back, 3 bases at V and 6 bases at J, with 8 bases in the middle. Germline V gene sequence: CDR1 DFQATT, CDR2 SNEGSKA (reference sequence). The CDR3 has 11 residues. CDR3 sequence (DNA): TGCAGTGCTAGGCAAGGGGATGGCTACACCTTC. It translates to CSARQGDGYTF.

V usage is TRBV4-2 and J usage is TRBJ2-7; 12 bases are a match to TRBD2. The V gene's germline CDR1 is LGHNA and CDR2 YNFKEQ. The length of the CDR3 is 17 residues. J was trimmed by 3 bases and V by 0 bases; bases with no gene match: 6. CDR3 residues: CASSQEVVLAGGYEQYF. DNA for the CDR3: TGTGCCAGCAGCCAAGAAGTCGTACTAGCGGGAGGCTACGAGCAGTACTTC.

The chain uses TRBV30 and TRBJ1-2; D is unresolved. CDR1 and CDR2 (germline): GTSNPN, SVGIG (reference sequence). The V end was cut by 2 bases, the J end by 6 bases, with 10 bases between. The CDR3 spans 12 residues. CDR3 region: CAWSSRTDGYTF. The CDR3, as DNA: TGTGCCTGGAGTAGCCGGACGGATGGCTACACCTTC. Based on the CDR3 plus reference TRBV30 and TRBJ1-2, the full variable domain is SQTIHQWPATLVQPVGSPLSLECTVEGTSNPNLYWYRQAAGRGLQLLFYSVGIGQISSEVPQNLSASRPQDRQFILSSKKLLLSDSGFYLCAWSSRTDGYTFGSGTRLTVV.

The chain has TRBV4-2 and TRBJ2-3; unclear D gene. The CDR3 is made up of 15 amino acids. Germline V CDR1 and CDR2: LGHNA, YNFKEQ. The ends were cut back, 0 bases at V and 2 bases at J, with 9 bases in the middle. The DNA for the CDR3 is TGTGCCAGCAGCCAAGAGCGGCGGACCACAGATACGCAGTATTTT. Residues: CASSQERRTTDTQYF.

The chain employs TRBV2 and TRBJ1-6; 11 bases line up with TRBD1. This CDR3 has 14 residues. From germline, CDR1 is SNHLY and CDR2 FYNNEI. After removal of 8 bases from V and 10 bases from J, the junction contained 7 bases not matched to a gene. The CDR3 is CASFWTGGGSPLHF. Here the CDR3 DNA reads TGTGCCAGCTTCTGGACAGGGGGCGGATCACCCCTCCACTTT.

The chain couples TRBV9 to TRBJ1-2; D ambiguous. The CDR3 is made up of 15 amino acids. V was clipped by 4 bases and J by 6 bases, with 19 bases between them. Looked up from germline, CDR1 is SGDLS and CDR2 is YYNGEE. CDR3 nucleotide sequence: TGTGCCAGCAGCTCCCGGACTGGTCACACTCATGGCTACACCTTC. This codes for CASSSRTGHTHGYTF.

V and J are TRBV7-2 and TRBJ1-4; possibly TRBD1 for D (5 bases). Germline V CDR1 and CDR2: SGHTA, FQGNSA. This CDR3 region has 14 residues. The germline V and J ends were trimmed by 5 bases and 1 base, with 8 bases remaining between them. The CDR3 bases are TGTGCCAGCAGCCCGGGGGTAACTAATGAAAAACTGTTTTTT. It is translated as CASSPGVTNEKLFF.

Here the CDR3 DNA reads TGTGCCTCCGAGGGCTCCTATAATTCACCCCTCCACTTT. Translated: CASEGSYNSPLHF. The chain joins TRBV30 to TRBJ1-6; D not resolved. Trimming cost V 7 bases and J 0 bases, with 7 bases left between them. Germline V gene sequence: CDR1 GTSNPN, CDR2 SVGIG (reference sequence). The length of the CDR3 is 13 residues.

CDR3 protein: CASSRDRGNYGYTF. The DNA of the CDR3 is TGTGCCAGCAGCAGGGACAGGGGGAACTATGGCTACACCTTC. This chain connects TRBV5-6 to TRBJ1-2; 11 bases are a match to TRBD1. V lost 4 bases, J lost 2 bases, and 1 base stayed unmatched. The CDR3 sequence is 14 residues long. CDR1 is SGHDT and CDR2 is YYEEEE in the germline V gene. Drawing the rest from reference TRBV5-6 and TRBJ1-2, the complete variable domain is DAGVTQSPTHLIKTRGQQVTLRCSPKSGHDTVSWYQQALGQGPQFIFQYYEEEERQRGNFPDRFSGHQFPNYSSELNVNALLLGDSALYLCASSRDRGNYGYTFGSGTRLTVV.

The CDR3 DNA sequence: TGTGCCAGCAGTGGGGGGTCCCATCTTGGCTACACCTTC. It translates to CASSGGSHLGYTF. The rearrangement links TRBV7-2 to TRBJ1-2, with TRBD1 as a possible D gene (5 bases). The length of the CDR3 is 13 residues. The ends were cut back, 6 bases at V and 7 bases at J, with 15 bases in the middle. Germline CDR1 and CDR2: SGHTA and FQGNSA.

CDR3 nucleotide sequence: TGTGCCAGCAGCTTGTGGGACAGGGGAAGGGACACTGAAGCTTTCTTT. It specifies CASSLWDRGRDTEAFF. The chain combines TRBV5-6 with TRBJ1-1, with TRBD1 matching over 10 bases. The germline V gene encodes CDR1 SGHDT and CDR2 YYEEEE. The ends lost 1 base at V and 3 bases at J; junction bases unmatched: 6. The CDR3 spans 16 residues.

The genes are TRBV13 and TRBJ2-3; D is unclear. The length of the CDR3 is 12 residues. The V gene's germline CDR1 is PRHDT and CDR2 FYEKMQ (reference sequence). Trimming left V 5 bases short and J 5 bases short, with 8 bases between. As DNA, the CDR3 is TGTGCCAGCAGCCGCCGAGGAGATACGCAGTATTTT. Amino acids: CASSRRGDTQYF.

This clone was counted many times. This chain uses TRBV5-1 with TRBJ1-6, with D possibly TRBD1 on 6 matching bases. With 0 bases removed from V and 6 bases from J, the gap between germline ends came to 10 bases. The CDR3 runs to 15 residues. From germline, CDR1 is SGHRS and CDR2 YFSETQ. CDR3 DNA: TGCGCCAGCAGCTTGGATCCAGGGGCTAATTCACCCCTCCACTTT. This encodes CASSLDPGANSPLHF.

In this sample, this clone turned up once. This sequence joins TRBV2 and TRBJ2-3, with 7 positions matching TRBD2. The CDR3 has 15 residues. Germline loops: CDR1 SNHLY, CDR2 FYNNEI. The junction had 15 bases not matched to a gene; V was cut back by 8 bases and J by 7 bases. CDR3 in DNA: TGTGCCAGCCCTGGGGTAGGGCGGGAGACAAATACGCAGTATTTT. This codes for CASPGVGRETNTQYF.

The chain is built from TRBV28 and TRBJ2-1; 8 bases are a match to TRBD2. The trim removed 4 bases at V and 8 bases at J, leaving 13 bases unmatched. The germline CDR1 and CDR2 sequences are MDHEN and SYDVKM. There are 16 residues in the CDR3. The CDR3 DNA reads as TGTGCCAGCAGTTCCCTCCGGGACCCGCGGGAGGATGAGCAGTTCTTC. Its translation: CASSSLRDPREDEQFF.

The CDR3 nucleotides read TGTGCCAGCAGTTGGGGGACTAAGCCCCAGCATTTT. Its protein product is CASSWGTKPQHF. The V and J genes are TRBV28 and TRBJ1-5; possible D gene TRBD1, 5 bases. Trimming shortened V by 4 bases and J by 8 bases, and 9 bases separated the two germline ends. The CDR3 has 12 amino acids. CDR1 is MDHEN, CDR2 SYDVKM, per germline.

V is TRBV3-1 (or the pseudogene TRBV3-2) and J is TRBJ2-1; D gene unclear. Trimming stripped 1 base from V and 9 bases from J, with 10 bases between. The CDR3 totals 13 residues. CDR1 is LGHDT, CDR2 YNNKEL, per germline (reference sequence). The CDR3 region is CASSQGIVLEQFF. DNA of the CDR3: TGTGCCAGCAGCCAAGGGATTGTACTTGAGCAGTTCTTC.

The chain joins TRBV2 to TRBJ1-6, with D uncertain. Trimming pared 2 bases from V and 7 bases from J, leaving 12 bases between. CDR3 length equals 15 residues. In germline, CDR1 is SNHLY, CDR2 FYNNEI. As DNA, the CDR3 is TGTGCCAGCAGTGAATTGGGTCCAAGGAATTCACCCCTCCACTTT. Protein sequence: CASSELGPRNSPLHF.

The rearrangement joins TRBV6-2 or TRBV6-3 to TRBJ1-1; TRBD1 agrees at 7 bases. Germline V gene sequence: CDR1 MNHEY, CDR2 SVGEGT. The CDR3 runs to 18 residues. V was pared by 3 bases and J by 1 base, with 14 bases of the junction left unmatched. CDR3 sequence reads: CASSYEWDSPSPNTEAFF. The DNA for the CDR3 is TGTGCCAGCAGTTATGAGTGGGACAGCCCGAGCCCGAACACTGAAGCTTTCTTT.

This chain uses TRBV2 with TRBJ1-2; D might be TRBD1 (5 bases). CDR1 is SNHLY and CDR2 is FYNNEI in the germline V gene. CDR3 length: 14 residues. V was cut by 7 bases and J by 3 bases, with 15 bases left in between. The CDR3 reads CASTVGGRDYGYTF. As DNA, the CDR3 is TGTGCCAGCACCGTCGGGGGGAGGGACTATGGCTACACCTTC.

V is TRBV7-2 and J is TRBJ2-2; D remains unclear. CDR3 length: 13 residues. CDR1 is SGHTA and CDR2 is FQGNSA in the germline V gene. V gave up 3 bases and J gave up 5 bases, with 7 bases separating them. This CDR3 is CASSFTITGELFF. The CDR3 DNA sequence: TGTGCCAGCAGCTTTACTATTACCGGGGAGCTGTTTTTT.

The genes are TRBV19 and TRBJ2-3, with D unresolved. The length of the CDR3 is 12 residues. V was clipped by 6 bases and J by 6 bases, with 10 bases between them. Germline CDR1 is LNHDA and CDR2 is SQIVND (reference sequence). CDR3 region: CASRGGPDTQYF. For the CDR3, the DNA is TGTGCCAGTAGGGGTGGCCCGGATACGCAGTATTTT.

The chain uses TRBV19 and TRBJ1-2; D possibly corresponds to TRBD1 (5 bases). The CDR3 runs to 17 residues. CDR1 and CDR2 (germline): LNHDA, SQIVND (reference sequence). Between the trimmed V and J ends, which lost 2 bases and 4 bases, there was a span of 20 bases. The CDR3 loop reads CASSITGRRRVGYGYTF. The DNA of the CDR3 is TGTGCCAGTAGTATAACAGGAAGGCGTCGAGTTGGCTATGGCTACACCTTC.

The CDR3 coding sequence is TGCAGCGTTGAAGAGGTCAGTGTCACTGAAGCTTTCTTT. Encoded protein: CSVEEVSVTEAFF. J is TRBJ1-1 and V is TRBV29-1; D not certain. The CDR3 is made up of 13 amino acids. V gave up 0 bases and J gave up 4 bases, with 9 bases separating them. The germline CDR1 and CDR2 sequences are SQVTM and ANQGSEA.

J is TRBJ2-7 and V is TRBV5-5, with unresolved D. V lost 1 base and J lost 4, with 9 bases in between. In germline, CDR1 is SGHKS, CDR2 YYEKEE (reference sequence). This CDR3 spans 13 amino acids. The CDR3 DNA sequence: TGTGCCAGCAGCTTGTCCGTACTATACGAGCAGTACTTC. Its protein product is CASSLSVLYEQYF.